A single sample is the source of the 24 T cell receptor beta chains below, sequenced in a study of OX40 agonist ivuxolimab in advanced cancers. Method: immunoSEQ multiplex PCR; TCRdb's copy keeps in-frame clones and lacks some. The data contain 90,000 to 95,000 clones, 84% of them seen just once; the ten biggest clones take up 0.95% to 1.3%. The sequencing here drew on CD4+ or CD8+ T cells sorted from blood, taken in a trial of the OX40 agonist ivuxolimab. Every receptor here comes from an adult with an advanced solid tumor such as melanoma, head and neck, liver or kidney cancer.

CDR3 loop: CASAAPGARDNEQFF. CDR3 DNA: TGTGCCAGCGCGGCCCCGGGGGCGAGGGACAATGAGCAGTTCTTC. The genes are TRBV7-3 and TRBJ2-1, with D possibly called TRBD1 or TRBD2 (6 bases each). The V gene lost 8 bases and the J gene lost 5 bases, with 19 bases spanning the gap. The V gene's germline CDR1 is SGHTA and CDR2 FQGTGA. The CDR3 length is 15 residues.

The V and J genes are TRBV9 and TRBJ2-3; D perhaps matches TRBD2 (5 bases). Per the germline V gene, CDR1 is SGDLS and CDR2 is YYNGEE. CDR3 length: 14 amino acids. Trimming pared 2 bases from V and 0 bases from J, leaving 7 bases between. The CDR3 DNA is TGTGCCAGCAGCGTTTCGGGGAGCACAGATACGCAGTATTTT. This encodes CASSVSGSTDTQYF.

The rearrangement uses TRBV2 and TRBJ2-3; 14 bases map to TRBD2. The CDR3 length is 16 residues. Germline V lookup: CDR1 SNHLY, CDR2 FYNNEI. V trimming: 6 bases; J trimming: 6 bases; junction bases outside the gene matches: 8. The CDR3 loop reads CASSRLAGGPRDTQYF. The DNA of the CDR3 is TGTGCCAGCAGCCGACTAGCGGGGGGGCCAAGGGATACGCAGTATTTT.

This clone occurred a few times. V is TRBV29-1 and J is TRBJ2-3; the match to TRBD1 covers 12 bases. CDR3 length: 16 amino acids. J gave up 2 bases and V 6 bases, and 9 bases lay outside the gene matches. Germline CDR1 is SQVTM and CDR2 is ANQGSEA. The CDR3, as DNA: TGCAGCGTGGAAACCGGGACAGGGGGCTACACAGATACGCAGTATTTT. Translation: CSVETGTGGYTDTQYF.

This clone was recorded once. The chain uses TRBV10-1 and TRBJ1-5; a weak D match, TRBD1 (5 bases). V was pared by 11 bases and J by 5 bases, with 16 bases between. CDR3 size: 13 residues. Germline CDR1 reads WNHNN; CDR2 reads SYGVQD (reference sequence). CDR3 coding DNA: TGCGCCTGGCCGAAGGACACCCATCAGCCCCAGCATTTT. Its translation: CAWPKDTHQPQHF.

This chain connects TRBV5-7 to TRBJ1-1; the D is unclear. TRBV5-7 is given ORF status, its function remaining uncertain. This CDR3 is 12 amino acids long. V was pared by 5 bases and J by 11 bases, with 16 bases between. The CDR3 reads CASRFPRREAFF. The CDR3 DNA reads TGTGCCAGCAGGTTCCCAAGGCGGGAGGCTTTCTTT.

The rearrangement joins TRBV18 to TRBJ2-2; D not certain. CDR3 length equals 16 residues. Trimming took 2 bases from V and 4 from J, leaving 14 bases between them. The V gene's germline CDR1 is KGHSH and CDR2 LQKENI. The CDR3 region is CASSPVGSGPTGELFF. The CDR3 nucleotides are TGTGCCAGCTCACCAGTTGGTAGTGGGCCCACCGGGGAGCTGTTTTTT.

This clone was picked up one time. The rearrangement uses TRBV4-2 and TRBJ2-2, with 11 bases that match TRBD2. The CDR3 contains 16 residues. The J segment lost 3 bases and the V segment lost 1 base, leaving 1 base of the junction unmatched. Germline-derived CDR1 and CDR2 are LGHNA and YNFKEQ. The CDR3 protein is CASSQGSGGDTGELFF. The CDR3 region has the DNA TGTGCCAGCAGCCAAGGTAGCGGGGGGGACACCGGGGAGCTGTTTTTT.

The chain joins TRBV5-6 to TRBJ2-7; perhaps TRBD2 as D (5 bases). V was clipped by 5 bases and J by 3 bases, with 27 bases between them. The CDR3 consists of 18 residues. Germline lookup yields CDR1 SGHDT and CDR2 YYEEEE. This chain's CDR3 is CASSARQLNMAGSYEQYF. CDR3 coding DNA: TGTGCCAGCAGTGCCCGGCAGCTGAATATGGCGGGCAGCTACGAGCAGTACTTC.

V is TRBV6-5 and J is TRBJ2-7, with D possibly called TRBD1 or TRBD2 (5 bases each). CDR1 MNHEY and CDR2 SVGAGI come from the germline V gene. This CDR3 spans 14 amino acids. The V end was cut by 4 bases, the J end by 0 bases, with 10 bases between. CDR3 coding DNA: TGTGCCAGCAGTTGGCCGGGGCACTCCTACGAGCAGTACGTC. Its translation is CASSWPGHSYEQYV.

The table lists this clone with a few counts. The J gene is TRBJ2-3, the V gene TRBV27; 8 bases align to TRBD2. Trimming at V came to 4 bases and at J to 1 base, leaving 4 bases not matched to a gene. The germline gives CDR1 MNHEY, CDR2 SMNVEV (reference sequence). The length of the CDR3 is 15 residues. The CDR3 DNA sequence: TGTGCCAGCAGTTGGAGAGCGGGGGGCACAGATACGCAGTATTTT. Translating gives CASSWRAGGTDTQYF.

This clone was detected only a few times. Other DNA sequences in this specimen translate into the identical CDR3. CDR3 nucleotide sequence: TGTGCCAGCAGCTCCGGGACAGGGAATGTCAATGAGCAGTTCTTC. Translated, it gives CASSSGTGNVNEQFF. The rearrangement joins TRBV7-7 to TRBJ2-1; 9 nucleotides line up with TRBD1. V was clipped by 4 bases and J by 6 bases; unmatched bases: 7. The V gene's germline CDR1 is SSHAT and CDR2 FNYEAQ (reference sequence). This CDR3 has 15 residues.

The chain uses TRBV2 and TRBJ1-2; a weak D match, TRBD1 (6 bases). Germline V gene lookup returns CDR1 SNHLY and CDR2 FYNNEI. The CDR3 covers 12 residues. Trimming stripped 6 bases from V and 9 bases from J, with 14 bases between. CDR3 residues: CASRRDNNSYTF. Written as DNA, the CDR3 is TGTGCCAGCAGGCGGGACAATAATAGCTACACCTTC.

The J gene is TRBJ1-1, the V gene TRBV4-1; perhaps TRBD1 as D (6 bases). The CDR3 has 15 residues. V lost 1 base and J lost 1, with 10 bases in between. CDR1 is MGHRA, CDR2 YSYEKL, per germline. As DNA, the CDR3 is TGCGCCAGCAGCCAAGTTCCGACAGGGAACACTGAAGCTTTCTTT. It is translated as CASSQVPTGNTEAFF.

The chain couples TRBV11-3 to TRBJ2-7, with D perhaps matching TRBD1 (6 bases). This CDR3 has 14 amino acids. Germline V gene sequence: CDR1 SGHNT, CDR2 YENEEA. Trimming took 3 bases from V and 4 from J, leaving 13 bases between them. The CDR3 loop reads CASSLGDRQYEQYV. The DNA of the CDR3 is TGTGCCAGCAGCTTGGGTGACAGGCAATACGAGCAGTACGTC.

The V call is TRBV5-1, the J call TRBJ2-2; D gene uncertain. CDR1 and CDR2 (germline): SGHRS, YFSETQ. The CDR3 extends over 15 amino acids. The ends were cut back, 3 bases at V and 1 base at J, with 10 bases in the middle. CDR3 sequence: CASSSTHRNTGELFF. DNA of the CDR3: TGCGCCAGCAGCTCGACACACAGGAACACCGGGGAGCTGTTTTTT. The whole variable domain, filled in from reference TRBV5-1 and TRBJ2-2, reads KAGVTQTPRYLIKTRGQQVTLSCSPISGHRSVSWYQQTPGQGLQFLFEYFSETQRNKGNFPGRFSGRQFSNSRSEMNVSTLELGDSALYLCASSSTHRNTGELFFGEGSRLTVL.

The CDR3 DNA sequence: TGCAGTGCCAAATTCCAAGAGACCCAGTACTTC. It is translated as CSAKFQETQYF. The chain links TRBV20-1 to TRBJ2-5; no clear D gene. CDR3 length: 11 amino acids. Germline loops: CDR1 DFQATT, CDR2 SNEGSKA (reference sequence). Trimming stripped 6 bases from V and 1 base from J, with 6 bases between.

The J gene is TRBJ2-2, the V gene TRBV7-2, with D maybe TRBD2 (7 bases). Trimming cost V 3 bases and J 2 bases, with 10 bases left between them. The germline V gene has CDR1 SGHTA and CDR2 FQGNSA. The CDR3 runs to 15 residues. The CDR3 region has the DNA TGTGCCAGCAGCTTCGGGGGGCGTAACACCGGGGAGCTGTTTTTT. It encodes CASSFGGRNTGELFF.

This clone was observed at least ten times. V is TRBV4-1 and J is TRBJ1-1; unclear D gene. V was clipped by 4 bases and J by 1 base, with 13 bases between them. This CDR3 comprises 15 residues. Germline assignment: CDR1 MGHRA and CDR2 YSYEKL. The chain's CDR3 is CASSPPLGRNTEAFF. The CDR3 DNA sequence: TGCGCCAGCAGCCCCCCTTTGGGCAGGAACACTGAAGCTTTCTTT.

The chain links TRBV4-2 to TRBJ1-1; D uncertain. The CDR3 has 15 amino acids. Germline V gene lookup returns CDR1 LGHNA and CDR2 YNFKEQ. Trimming shortened V by 0 bases and J by 2 bases, and 10 bases separated the two germline ends. The CDR3 here is CASSQDSQKNTEAFF. DNA for the CDR3: TGTGCCAGCAGCCAAGATTCACAGAAAAACACTGAAGCTTTCTTT.

The rearrangement joins TRBV21-1 to TRBJ1-6; the listed D gene, TRBD1, was not tested against the DNA. TRBV21-1 is labeled a pseudogene. The CDR3 contains 16 residues. The CDR3 DNA reads TGTGCCAGCAGGGAAATAAGGGGCTCCTATAATTCACCCCTCCACTTT. Its translation: CASREIRGSYNSPLHF.

The rearrangement joins TRBV14 to TRBJ2-1; no clear D. Germline CDR1 is SGHDN and CDR2 is FVKESK. The CDR3 has 13 residues. Between the trimmed V and J ends, which lost 0 bases and 13 bases, there was a span of 13 bases. As DNA, the CDR3 is TGTGCCAGCAGCCAAGATCTTGTCAGGTCCCAGTTCTTC. It codes for CASSQDLVRSQFF.

CDR3 in amino acids: CASSLVRVSGELFF. In DNA form, the CDR3 reads TGTGCCAGCAGCTTAGTTAGGGTATCCGGGGAGCTGTTTTTT. This chain uses TRBV7-2 with TRBJ2-2; no clear D. V lost 1 base and J 6 bases, leaving 9 bases between the germline ends. The germline CDR1 and CDR2 sequences are SGHTA and FQGNSA. This CDR3 has 14 residues.

This chain joins TRBV19 and TRBJ2-4; D uncertain. Germline V gene data show CDR1 as LNHDA and CDR2 as SQIVND (reference sequence). Trimming took off 2 bases at V and 0 bases at J, with 11 bases between the two ends. The CDR3 has 16 amino acids. The CDR3 bases are TGTGCCAGTAGTATATTTGGGGAAGGAGCCAAAAACATTCAGTACTTC. This translates into CASSIFGEGAKNIQYF.